This passage covers 23 T cell receptor beta chains from one sample sequenced in a study of cytomegalovirus exposure and HLA in healthy donors. Primers included in the PCR were 60 Vbeta and 13 Jbeta primers. Using immunoSEQ multiplex PCR, the repertoire was profiled, and TCRdb retains in-frame clones only, with some absent. The sample yields 77,000 or so clones, of which the top ten take up approximately 4.3%. Sequencing was performed on PBMCs. Source of these receptors: a man between 25 and 39 years old in good health and CMV-seronegative.

The chain uses TRBV6-1 and TRBJ1-3, with D uncertain. This CDR3 is 14 amino acids long. Trimming shortened V by 3 bases and J by 7 bases, and 13 bases separated the two germline ends. CDR1 is MNHNS and CDR2 is SASEGT in the germline V gene. As DNA, the CDR3 is TGTGCCAGCAGTGAGGCTGTGACGCGGAACACCATATATTTT. As protein: CASSEAVTRNTIYF.

This chain joins TRBV27 and TRBJ2-1; the D is unclear. V lost 10 bases and J lost 1, with 8 bases in between. Per germline, CDR1 MNHEY and CDR2 SMNVEV (reference sequence). CDR3 length: 12 amino acids. This chain's CDR3 is CATGPSYNEQFF. CDR3 nucleotide sequence: TGTGCCACGGGTCCATCCTACAATGAGCAGTTCTTC.

The J gene is TRBJ1-5, the V gene TRBV5-6; possibly TRBD1 for D (5 bases). Germline CDR1 SGHDT, CDR2 YYEEEE. This CDR3 is 14 amino acids long. The V and J ends lost 0 bases and 4 bases respectively, with 8 bases between them. CDR3 sequence: CASSLGQINQPQHF. The CDR3 nucleotides are TGTGCCAGCAGCTTGGGACAGATAAATCAGCCCCAGCATTTT.

The J gene is TRBJ2-7, the V gene TRBV7-6; possibly TRBD1 for D (5 bases). The V gene lost 6 bases and the J gene lost 1 base, with 13 bases spanning the gap. The CDR3 spans 14 residues. Germline V gene lookup returns CDR1 SGHVS and CDR2 FNYEAQ. CDR3 residues: CASSPRTRSYEQYF. Written as DNA, the CDR3 is TGTGCCAGCAGTCCTCGGACACGTTCCTACGAGCAGTACTTC.

This chain links TRBV10-3 with TRBJ1-3; 7 nucleotides line up with TRBD1. CDR1 is ENHRY and CDR2 is SYGVKD in the germline V gene. The CDR3 consists of 15 residues. With V trimmed by 10 bases and J by 0 bases, 9 bases remained unmatched. The CDR3 reads CATRTGTNSGNTIYF. CDR3 sequence (DNA): TGTGCCACCCGGACAGGCACCAACTCTGGAAACACCATATATTTT.

The J gene is TRBJ2-1, the V gene TRBV27; a weak D match, TRBD1 (6 bases). V shed 6 bases and J shed 4 bases, with 16 bases lying between them. CDR3 length equals 15 residues. The V gene's germline CDR1 is MNHEY and CDR2 SMNVEV (reference sequence). In DNA form, the CDR3 reads TGTGCCAGCAGCCCAGTCCGGACAGAATACAATGAGCAGTTCTTC. It yields the protein CASSPVRTEYNEQFF.

This chain joins TRBV14 and TRBJ2-2; 9 bases match TRBD1. V was pared by 3 bases and J by 6 bases, with 2 bases of the junction left unmatched. The CDR3 sequence is 14 residues long. CDR1 is SGHDN and CDR2 is FVKESK in the germline V gene. The CDR3 region is CASSQRDRAGELFF. CDR3 DNA sequence: TGTGCCAGCAGCCAGCGGGACAGGGCCGGGGAGCTGTTTTTT.

Note on this clone: The same CDR3 can be traced to other DNA sequences in this sample. This chain links TRBV19 with TRBJ1-1; 8 nucleotides line up with TRBD1. The J segment lost 2 bases and the V segment lost 4 bases, leaving 0 bases of the junction unmatched. The CDR3 sequence is 13 residues long. Germline values: CDR1 LNHDA, CDR2 SQIVND (reference sequence). CDR3 nucleotide sequence: TGTGCCAGTAGTACAGGGGGCAACACTGAAGCTTTCTTT. Translated: CASSTGGNTEAFF.

This rearrangement joins TRBV7-9 to TRBJ2-4; D remains ambiguous. Trimming removed 3 bases at V and 5 bases at J, with 8 bases between. This CDR3 is 13 amino acids long. Germline lookup yields CDR1 SEHNR and CDR2 FQNEAQ (reference sequence). In nucleotides, the CDR3 is TGTGCCAGCAGCTTCTTCTCAGAAAACATTCAGTACTTC. Amino acids: CASSFFSENIQYF.

The chain recombines TRBV11-2 with TRBJ2-7; tentatively, D is TRBD2 (6 bases). Between the trimmed V and J ends, which lost 8 bases and 0 bases, there was a span of 20 bases. Germline CDR1 SGHAT, CDR2 FQNNGV. The CDR3 extends over 16 amino acids. The CDR3 loop reads CASASIWGESSYEQYF. The CDR3 DNA reads as TGTGCCAGCGCGTCCATATGGGGGGAAAGCTCCTACGAGCAGTACTTC.

The J gene is TRBJ2-7, the V gene TRBV19, with D possibly TRBD1 on 5 matching bases. Germline V gene sequence: CDR1 LNHDA, CDR2 SQIVND (reference sequence). The length of the CDR3 is 13 residues. Trimming cost V 0 bases and J 5 bases, with 8 bases left between them. Here the CDR3 DNA reads TGTGCCAGTAGTATAGATTGGGGCCACGAGCAGTACTTC. It encodes CASSIDWGHEQYF.

J is TRBJ2-7 and V is TRBV19; 8 bases match TRBD2. Losses at the gene ends were 5 bases for V and 4 bases for J; bases not matched to a gene: 10. Germline V gene lookup returns CDR1 LNHDA and CDR2 SQIVND (reference sequence). The CDR3 has 15 residues. In nucleotides, the CDR3 is TGTGCCAGTAGTCCCGGGGGGGAGGCGACTTACGAGCAGTACTTC. Protein product: CASSPGGEATYEQYF.

The rearrangement links TRBV30 to TRBJ2-7, with 8 bases that match TRBD2. V shed 0 bases and J 3 bases; nucleotides not matched to a gene: 4. This CDR3 is built from 14 residues. Germline V lookup: CDR1 GTSNPN, CDR2 SVGIG (reference sequence). In DNA form, the CDR3 reads TGTGCCTGGAGTGTTGGACTAGCAGTCTACGAGCAGTACTTC. Amino acid sequence: CAWSVGLAVYEQYF.

V and J are TRBV18 and TRBJ2-7, with a tentative D call TRBD1 (6 bases). CDR1 is KGHSH, CDR2 LQKENI, per germline. V gave up 3 bases and J gave up 2 bases, with 17 bases separating them. This CDR3 comprises 16 residues. CDR3 sequence: CASSPPGRGRAYEQYF. Here the CDR3 DNA reads TGTGCCAGCTCACCGCCCGGCAGGGGCAGGGCCTACGAGCAGTACTTC.

The genes are TRBV19 and TRBJ1-5; D might be TRBD1 (6 bases). Between the trimmed V and J ends, which lost 2 bases and 7 bases, there was a span of 12 bases. CDR3 length: 14 amino acids. CDR1 is LNHDA, CDR2 SQIVND, per germline (reference sequence). This CDR3 reads CASSIRGARQPQHF. The CDR3 bases are TGTGCCAGTAGTATACGGGGGGCGCGGCAGCCCCAGCATTTT. Full variable domain (missing parts from reference TRBV19 and TRBJ1-5): DGGITQSPKYLFRKEGQNVTLSCEQNLNHDAMYWYRQDPGQGLRLIYYSQIVNDFQKGDIAEGYSVSREKKESFPLTVTSAQKNPTAFYLCASSIRGARQPQHFGDGTRLSIL.

V gene TRBV27 combines with J gene TRBJ1-5, with TRBD1 identical over 9 bases. The germline V gene has CDR1 MNHEY and CDR2 SMNVEV (reference sequence). The V and J ends lost 5 bases and 5 bases, in that order; junction bases with no gene match: 4. CDR3 length equals 14 residues. The chain's CDR3 is CASSRTGVYQPQHF. CDR3 DNA: TGTGCCAGCAGTAGGACAGGGGTGTATCAGCCCCAGCATTTT.

V is TRBV18 and J is TRBJ2-3; no reliable D call. The V and J ends lost 2 bases and 3 bases respectively, with 15 bases between them. CDR1 KGHSH and CDR2 LQKENI come from the germline V gene. The CDR3 spans 16 residues. The CDR3 region is CASSPIPLLYTDTQYF. For the CDR3, the DNA is TGTGCCAGCTCACCAATTCCTCTACTCTATACAGATACGCAGTATTTT.

This chain connects TRBV6-1 to TRBJ2-7, with D possibly being TRBD1 (5 bases). This CDR3 spans 13 amino acids. Trimming removed 5 bases at V and 3 bases at J, with 11 bases between. Looked up from germline, CDR1 is MNHNS and CDR2 is SASEGT. CDR3 amino acids: CASSSTVNYEQYF. The CDR3 DNA sequence: TGTGCCAGCAGTTCGACAGTGAACTACGAGCAGTACTTC.

The genes are TRBV5-1 and TRBJ1-1; TRBD1 is a possible D gene (6 bases). Germline V gives CDR1 SGHRS, CDR2 YFSETQ. Trimming shortened V by 3 bases and J by 3 bases, and 21 bases separated the two germline ends. The CDR3 spans 17 residues. The CDR3 loop is CASSWTYREIEHTEAFF. The DNA of the CDR3 is TGCGCCAGCAGCTGGACTTACAGGGAAATAGAGCACACTGAAGCTTTCTTT.

The V call is TRBV11-3, the J call TRBJ1-5, with D possibly TRBD1 on 6 matching bases. Between the trimmed V and J ends, which lost 4 bases and 1 base, there was a span of 17 bases. The CDR3 totals 17 residues. Germline CDR1 reads SGHNT; CDR2 reads YENEEA. CDR3 residues: CASSSPYRQVSNQPQHF. CDR3 DNA: TGTGCCAGCAGCTCCCCCTATCGACAGGTCAGCAATCAGCCCCAGCATTTT.

V gene TRBV7-9 combines with J gene TRBJ2-7, with 7 nucleotides matching TRBD2. The V gene end was trimmed by 5 bases and the J gene end by 4 bases; junction bases not matched to a gene: 14. The CDR3 runs to 16 residues. Germline lookup yields CDR1 SEHNR and CDR2 FQNEAQ (reference sequence). The CDR3 region has the DNA TGTGCCAGCAGCCCTCGGACTAGGACTCCTAATTACGAGCAGTACTTC. Its translation: CASSPRTRTPNYEQYF. Variable domain in full (rest from reference TRBV7-9 and TRBJ2-7): DTGVSQNPRHKITKRGQNVTFRCDPISEHNRLYWYRQTLGQGPEFLTYFQNEAQLEKSRLLSDRFSAERPKGSFSTLEIQRTEQGDSAMYLCASSPRTRTPNYEQYFGPGTRLTVT.

V gene TRBV29-1 combines with J gene TRBJ1-2; D is perhaps TRBD1 (6 bases). There are 14 residues in the CDR3. CDR1 is SQVTM and CDR2 is ANQGSEA in the germline V gene. Trimming removed 4 bases at V and 4 bases at J, with 16 bases between. Here the CDR3 reads CSVGQTGFGYGYTF. As DNA, the CDR3 is TGCAGCGTTGGACAGACAGGTTTCGGCTATGGCTACACCTTC.

The chain couples TRBV10-2 to TRBJ2-1; TRBD2 is a possible D gene (6 bases). Germline lookup yields CDR1 WSHSY and CDR2 SAAADI. Deletions cut 6 bases from V and 9 bases from J, with 9 bases between. This CDR3 region has 11 residues. The CDR3 DNA reads TGCGCCAGCAGCGGACTAACTGAGCAGTTCTTC. Translating it yields CASSGLTEQFF.